The T cell receptor beta chain under discussion was sequenced for a study of cytomegalovirus exposure and HLA in healthy donors. The donors were in the approximately 130-subject validation cohort, distinct from the roughly 700-subject first cohort. Study findings and constraints: Later, an analysis found that TCR clusters from the first cohort tended to co-occur in the roughly 110 validation repertoires. It was reportedly the case that the classifier diagnosed cytomegalovirus status with high specificity and sensitivity. Generally TCR sequences proved uncommon, though certain public TCRs appeared in numerous donors.

This clone has only one observation. What it binds is not known. Measured with immunoSEQ multiplex PCR; TCRdb has only the in-frame clones, and not every one. The sample comprises more than 250,000 clones, 87% of which are singletons, and 1.2% rests with the top ten. This CDR3 has 14 amino acids. V was cut by 2 bases and J by 6 bases, with 11 bases left in between. Germline lookup yields CDR1 SGHNT and CDR2 YYREEE (reference sequence). This TCR was recovered from a woman in her thirties in good health and CMV-seropositive. This sequence joins TRBV5-4 and TRBJ2-2; D ambiguous. Source material: PBMCs. CDR3 bases: TGTGCCAGCAGCTTTGATCAGCTTTCCGGGGAGCTGTTTTTT. As protein: CASSFDQLSGELFF. Looking up the rest from reference TRBV5-4 and TRBJ2-2 gives the full variable domain: ETGVTQSPTHLIKTRGQQVTLRCSSQSGHNTVSWYQQALGQGPQFIFQYYREEENGRGNFPPRFSGLQFPNYSSELNVNALELDDSALYLCASSFDQLSGELFFGEGSRLTVL.